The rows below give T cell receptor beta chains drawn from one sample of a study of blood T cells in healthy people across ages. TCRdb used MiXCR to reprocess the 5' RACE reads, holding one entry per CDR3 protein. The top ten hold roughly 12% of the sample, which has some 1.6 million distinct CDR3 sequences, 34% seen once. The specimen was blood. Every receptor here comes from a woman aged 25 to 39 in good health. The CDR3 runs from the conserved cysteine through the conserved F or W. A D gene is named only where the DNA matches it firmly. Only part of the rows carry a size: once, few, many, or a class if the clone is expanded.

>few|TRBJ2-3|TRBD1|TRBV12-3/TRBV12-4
CASSLQGAINTQYF
TGTGCCAGCAGTTTACAGGGGGCGATTAATACGCAGTATTTT
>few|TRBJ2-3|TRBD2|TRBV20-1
CSASSGRHTQYF
TGCAGTGCTTCCAGCGGGAGGCATACGCAGTATTTT
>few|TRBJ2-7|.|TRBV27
CASSLFDGYEQYF
TGTGCCAGCAGTTTATTTGACGGATACGAGCAGTACTTC
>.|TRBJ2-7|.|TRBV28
CASSPQKYEQYF
TGTGCCAGCAGCCCCCAAAAATACGAGCAGTACTTC
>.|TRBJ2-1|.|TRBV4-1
CASSQGLIAITEQFF
TGCGCCAGCAGCCAAGGACTGATTGCGATAACTGAGCAGTTCTTC
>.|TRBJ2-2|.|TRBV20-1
CSARDQGYTGEPFF
TGCAGTGCTAGAGATCAGGGGTACACCGGGGAGCCGTTTTTT
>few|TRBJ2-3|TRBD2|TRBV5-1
CASSLLTSGRGTDTQYF
TGCGCCAGCAGCTTGCTCACTAGCGGGAGAGGCACAGATACGCAGTATTTT
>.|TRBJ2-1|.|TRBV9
CASNREGDPYNEQFF
TGTGCCAGCAACCGAGAGGGAGATCCCTACAATGAGCAGTTCTTC
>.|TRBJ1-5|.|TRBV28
CAGTRQINQPQHF
TGTGCCGGCACCCGACAGATCAATCAGCCCCAGCATTTT
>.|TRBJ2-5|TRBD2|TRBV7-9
CASSRTVLAGGKSETQYF
TGTGCCAGCAGCCGGACAGTGCTAGCGGGGGGGAAGAGCGAGACCCAGTACTTC
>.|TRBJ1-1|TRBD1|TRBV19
CASSIDVATGDTEAFF
TGTGCCAGTAGTATAGATGTAGCGACAGGGGACACTGAAGCTTTCTTT
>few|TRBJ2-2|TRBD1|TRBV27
CASSLGGQGWSTGELFF
TGTGCCAGCAGTTTAGGGGGACAGGGGTGGAGCACCGGGGAGCTGTTTTTT
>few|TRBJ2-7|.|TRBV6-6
CASSYPGGYEQYF
TGTGCCAGCAGTTACCCAGGAGGGTACGAGCAGTACTTC
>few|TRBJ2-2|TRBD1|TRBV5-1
CASSGQGANTGELFF
TGCGCCAGCTCCGGACAGGGGGCGAACACCGGGGAGCTGTTTTTT
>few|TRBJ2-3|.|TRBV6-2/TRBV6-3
CASSYGPGAQYF
TGTGCCAGCAGTTACGGTCCGGGGGCGCAGTATTTT
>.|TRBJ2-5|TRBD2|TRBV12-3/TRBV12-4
CASSRKAAGGDNEQYF
TGTGCCAGCAGCCGCAAGGCGGCGGGAGGGGATAATGAGCAGTACTTC
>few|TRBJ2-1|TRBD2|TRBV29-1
CSVERLAGIYNEQFF
TGCAGCGTTGAAAGACTAGCGGGGATCTACAATGAGCAGTTCTTC
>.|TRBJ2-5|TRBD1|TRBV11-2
CASSSGQGKEIQYF
TGTGCCAGCAGCTCCGGACAGGGGAAGGAGATCCAGTACTTC
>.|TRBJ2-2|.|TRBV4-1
CASNQPGPGELFF
TGCGCCAGCAACCAGCCAGGGCCCGGGGAGCTGTTTTTT
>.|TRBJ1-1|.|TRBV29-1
CSATRGGGTEAFF
TGCAGCGCGACTCGGGGTGGGGGCACTGAAGCTTTCTTT
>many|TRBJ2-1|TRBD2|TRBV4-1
CASSPSLVAGLNEQFF
TGCGCCAGCAGCCCTTCCTTGGTAGCGGGGCTTAATGAGCAGTTCTTC
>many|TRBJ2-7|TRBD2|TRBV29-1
CSVEFGGSESYEQYF
TGCAGCGTTGAATTCGGCGGGAGTGAAAGCTACGAGCAGTACTTC
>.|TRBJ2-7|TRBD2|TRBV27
CASSSPSGAPYEQYF
TGTGCCAGCAGTTCCCCTAGCGGAGCCCCCTACGAGCAGTACTTC
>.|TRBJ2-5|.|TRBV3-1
CASSQDAEGETQYF
TGTGCCAGCAGCCAAGACGCAGAGGGAGAGACCCAGTACTTC
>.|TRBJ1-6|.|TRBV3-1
CASSLYDSPLHF
TGTGCCAGCAGTCTTTACGATTCACCCCTCCACTTT
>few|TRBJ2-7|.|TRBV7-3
CASSSARFGEQYF
TGTGCCAGCAGCTCTGCTAGGTTTGGCGAGCAGTACTTC
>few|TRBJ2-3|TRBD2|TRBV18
CASSPSGRETDTQYF
TGTGCCAGCTCACCAAGCGGGAGGGAGACAGATACGCAGTATTTT
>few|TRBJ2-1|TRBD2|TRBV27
CASSPDRGGQFF
TGTGCCAGCAGTCCGGATCGCGGGGGGCAGTTCTTC
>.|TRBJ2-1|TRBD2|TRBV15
CATRPGTSLRHEQLF
TGTGCCACCAGACCCGGGACTAGCCTTCGCCATGAGCAGCTCTTC
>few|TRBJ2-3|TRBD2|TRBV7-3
CASSQLAGGPDTQYF
TGTGCCAGCAGCCAACTAGCGGGGGGGCCAGATACGCAGTATTTT
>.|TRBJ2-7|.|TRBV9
CVSSVEVTHEQYF
TGTGTCAGCAGCGTCGAGGTTACCCACGAGCAGTACTTC
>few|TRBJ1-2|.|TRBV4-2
CASSQDAAEGYGYTF
TGTGCCAGCAGCCAAGATGCGGCGGAGGGCTATGGCTACACCTTC
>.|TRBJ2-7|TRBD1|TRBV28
CASSPGADRAYEQYF
TGTGCCAGCAGTCCCGGAGCCGACAGGGCCTACGAGCAGTACTTC
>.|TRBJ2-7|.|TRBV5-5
CASSQTRQRVYEQYF
TGTGCCAGCAGCCAAACTCGACAGAGGGTCTACGAGCAGTACTTC
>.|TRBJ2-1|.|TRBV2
CASSVSPHSQNEQFF
TGTGCCAGCAGTGTGTCTCCGCACTCTCAGAATGAGCAGTTCTTC
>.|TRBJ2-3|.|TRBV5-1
CASRVSGGTDTQYF
TGCGCCAGCAGAGTCTCCGGGGGCACAGATACGCAGTATTTT
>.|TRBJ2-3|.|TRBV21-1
CASRSDPSTDTQYF
TGTGCCAGCCGCTCAGACCCGAGCACAGATACGCAGTATTTT
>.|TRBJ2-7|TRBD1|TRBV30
CAWAPRGLDSEQYF
TGTGCCTGGGCCCCCAGGGGGCTCGACTCCGAGCAGTACTTC
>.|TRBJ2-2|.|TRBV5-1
CASSLAPRGRSNTGELFF
TGCGCCAGCAGCTTGGCCCCCCGGGGACGCTCGAACACCGGGGAGCTGTTTTTT
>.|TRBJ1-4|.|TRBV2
CASRRRFTEKLFF
TGTGCCAGCAGGAGAAGGTTTACTGAAAAACTGTTTTTT
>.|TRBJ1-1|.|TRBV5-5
CASRMGQTNTEAFF
TGTGCCAGCAGGATGGGGCAGACGAACACTGAAGCTTTCTTT
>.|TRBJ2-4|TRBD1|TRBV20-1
CSARKATGGRDIQYF
TGCAGTGCTAGAAAAGCGACAGGGGGCAGGGACATTCAGTACTTC
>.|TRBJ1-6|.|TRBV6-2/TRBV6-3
CAIRTWDSPLHF
TGTGCCATCCGAACTTGGGATTCACCCCTCCACTTT
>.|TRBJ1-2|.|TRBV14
CASSPILGGYTF
TGTGCCAGCAGCCCCATCCTGGGGGGCTACACCTTC
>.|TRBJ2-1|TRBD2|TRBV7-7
CASSHSGVNEQFF
TGTGCCAGCAGCCATAGCGGGGTCAATGAGCAGTTCTTC
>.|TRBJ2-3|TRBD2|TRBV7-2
CASSLPQAGGLPDTQYF
TGTGCCAGCAGCTTACCCCAAGCGGGAGGGTTGCCAGATACGCAGTATTTT
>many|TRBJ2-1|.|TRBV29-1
CSLAVLRDVNNEQFF
TGCAGCCTTGCAGTCCTCCGGGACGTAAACAATGAGCAGTTCTTC
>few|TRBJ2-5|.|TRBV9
CASSVGGGRDETQYF
TGTGCCAGCAGCGTAGGAGGGGGGCGGGATGAGACCCAGTACTTC
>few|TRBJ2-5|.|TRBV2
CASSTDSQETQYF
TGTGCCAGCAGTACGGACTCCCAAGAGACCCAGTACTTC
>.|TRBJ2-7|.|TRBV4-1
CASSQGRAYPYEQYF
TGCGCCAGCAGCCAAGGGAGGGCTTACCCCTACGAGCAGTACTTC
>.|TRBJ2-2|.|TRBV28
CASSPLAFNTGKLFF
TGTGCCAGCAGTCCTCTAGCGTTTAACACCGGGAAGCTGTTTTTT
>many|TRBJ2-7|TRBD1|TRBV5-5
CASSYRDRGYEQYF
TGTGCCAGCAGTTACCGGGACAGGGGGTACGAGCAGTACTTC
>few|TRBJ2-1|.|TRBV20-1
CSARSGGNYNEQFF
TGCAGTGCTAGGTCGGGGGGCAACTACAATGAGCAGTTCTTC
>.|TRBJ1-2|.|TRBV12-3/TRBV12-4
CASRRREKTAGYTF
TGTGCCAGCAGACGCAGGGAGAAGACAGCTGGCTACACCTTC
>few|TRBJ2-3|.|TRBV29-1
CSLATGSETDTQYF
TGCAGCCTCGCAACAGGGTCGGAGACAGATACGCAGTATTTT